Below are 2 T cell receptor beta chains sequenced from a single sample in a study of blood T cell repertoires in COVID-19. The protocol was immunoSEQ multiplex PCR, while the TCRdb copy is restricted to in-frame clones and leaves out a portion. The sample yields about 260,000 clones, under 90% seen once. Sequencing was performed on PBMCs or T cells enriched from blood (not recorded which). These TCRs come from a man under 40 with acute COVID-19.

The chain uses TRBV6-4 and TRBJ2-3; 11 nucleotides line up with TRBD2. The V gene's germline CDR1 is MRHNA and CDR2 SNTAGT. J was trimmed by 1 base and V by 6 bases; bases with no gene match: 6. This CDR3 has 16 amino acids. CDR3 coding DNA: TGTGCCAGCAGCGGGGAGACTAGCGGGGGCACAGATACGCAGTATTTT. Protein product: CASSGETSGGTDTQYF.

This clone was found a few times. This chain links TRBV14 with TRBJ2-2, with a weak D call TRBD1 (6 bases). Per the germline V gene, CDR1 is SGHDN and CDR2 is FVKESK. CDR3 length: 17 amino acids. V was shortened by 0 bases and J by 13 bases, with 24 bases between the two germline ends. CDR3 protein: CASSQEDSRYTAVGLFF. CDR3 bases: TGTGCCAGCAGCCAAGAGGACAGCCGTTACACCGCGGTTGGGCTGTTTTTT.